These T cell receptor beta chains were read from a single sample in a study of low-dose radiotherapy and immunotherapy resistance in tumors. MiXCR was run by TCRdb on the reads, yielding one entry per CDR3 protein. The table shows roughly 39,000 distinct CDR3 sequences, with roughly 28% occurring only once. Source: PBMCs, taken before treatment. Receptor source: a male donor with gallbladder cancer. Both conserved end residues are part of each CDR3. The D gene is left open where the match is weak. Some rows mark clone size as missing; the rest say once, few, many or name a class of expanded clone.

v_call,j_call,d_call,clone_size,cdr3_nt,cdr3_aa
TRBV29-1,TRBJ1-6,NA,many,TGCAGCGTTATGGGGAGCTCCTATAATTCACCCCTCCACTTT,CSVMGSSYNSPLHF
TRBV10-1,TRBJ2-7,TRBD1,many,TGCGCCAGCATCATCGCATTGACAGGGGCGGACTACGAGCAGTACTTC,CASIIALTGADYEQYF
TRBV18,TRBJ2-3,NA,many,TGTGCCAGCTCCCCTACGACAGATACGCAGTATTTT,CASSPTTDTQYF
TRBV3-1,TRBJ2-1,NA,many,TGTGCCAGCAGCCTATGGGAATTAAGGGAGAATGAGCAGTTCTTC,CASSLWELRENEQFF
TRBV28,TRBJ2-1,TRBD2,medium-sized,TGTGCCAGCAGTCCCGGTAGCGGGAGGGCCGTTAGCAATGAGCAGTTCTTC,CASSPGSGRAVSNEQFF
TRBV6-1,TRBJ1-1,TRBD1,few,TGTGCCAGCAGTGCACAGGGGAGGCTGGGGACTGAAGCTTTCTTT,CASSAQGRLGTEAFF
TRBV12-3/TRBV12-4,TRBJ2-1,NA,NA,TGTGCCAGCAGCGGGGGAAACTCCTACAATGAGCAGTTCTTC,CASSGGNSYNEQFF
TRBV4-1,TRBJ2-7,TRBD1,NA,TGTGCCAGCAGCCAAGGTACCGGGACAGGGCGACACGAGCAGTACTTC,CASSQGTGTGRHEQYF
TRBV18,TRBJ1-2,NA,many,TGTGCCAGCTCACCACCTCCGACAGAAAACTATGGCTACACCTTC,CASSPPPTENYGYTF
TRBV6-4,TRBJ2-1,TRBD2,many,TGTGCCAGCAGTGTCATAGCGGGAGCCTACAATGAGCAGTTCTTC,CASSVIAGAYNEQFF
TRBV7-9,TRBJ2-5,TRBD2,many,TGTGCCAGCAGCCTCCGCGCGGGAGGGGTAGAGACCCAGTACTTC,CASSLRAGGVETQYF
TRBV5-4,TRBJ2-4,TRBD1,many,TGTGCCAGCAGCTCAGGGACAGCCCTAGCCAAAAACATTCAGTACTTC,CASSSGTALAKNIQYF
TRBV6-2/TRBV6-3,TRBJ1-5,NA,medium-sized,TGTGCCAGCAGTGATGAAGTGTTGGTGAGCAATCAGCCCCAGCATTTT,CASSDEVLVSNQPQHF
TRBV5-1,TRBJ2-1,TRBD2,many,TGCGCCAGCAGCCTTGGGACTAAATACAATGAGCAGTTCTTC,CASSLGTKYNEQFF
TRBV28,TRBJ1-5,NA,NA,TGTGCCAGCATCCGGGGCGCGAGCAATCAGCCCCAGCATTTT,CASIRGASNQPQHF
TRBV5-1,TRBJ2-1,TRBD2,many,TGCGCCAGCACCCGGGGGGATCGTGGGAATGAGCAGTTCTTC,CASTRGDRGNEQFF
TRBV24-1,TRBJ2-3,TRBD2,medium-sized,TGTGCCACCAGTGACCGGACACTAGCGGGTTCAAGCACAGATACGCAGTATTTT,CATSDRTLAGSSTDTQYF
TRBV5-1,TRBJ2-3,NA,medium-sized,TGTGCCAGCAGCCCCTCTTGGCCCATCGGCCATACGCAGTATTTT,CASSPSWPIGHTQYF
TRBV6-2/TRBV6-3,TRBJ2-5,NA,many,TGTGCCAGCAGTTACTCGAATCGTGGCCGCCAAGAGACCCAGTACTTC,CASSYSNRGRQETQYF
TRBV20-1,TRBJ1-2,NA,NA,TGCAGTGCTAGTCTGGTTGGCGGCTATGGCTACACCTTC,CSASLVGGYGYTF
TRBV3-1,TRBJ2-1,TRBD2,many,TGTGCCAGCAGCCATCAGGGACTAGCGGGTAACAATGAGCAGTTCTTC,CASSHQGLAGNNEQFF
TRBV28,TRBJ1-1,TRBD1,NA,TGTGCCAGCAGTTTGGGAGGGGGCCCGGTTTGGGCTTTCTTT,CASSLGGGPVWAFF
TRBV7-2,TRBJ2-3,TRBD1,many,TGTGCCAGCAGCTTCGACAGGGTAACGCAGTATTTT,CASSFDRVTQYF
TRBV9,TRBJ2-3,TRBD2,many,TGTGCCAGCAGCGCGCGGGGGGGAGGCACAGATACGCAGTATTTT,CASSARGGGTDTQYF
TRBV10-3,TRBJ2-1,NA,many,TGTGCCATCAGTGATCTACCAGGGGCGCAGGAGCAGTTCTTC,CAISDLPGAQEQFF
TRBV20-1,TRBJ2-1,NA,many,TGCAGTGCTATAACAGGGAGCGGAGTGAATGAGCAGTTCTTC,CSAITGSGVNEQFF
TRBV27,TRBJ2-1,NA,NA,TGTGCCTGCAGTTTATCTCTAGCAGGCAATGTGCAGTTCTTC,CACSLSLAGNVQFF
TRBV29-1,TRBJ2-5,NA,many,TGCAGCGGACTCCCTCTAGGGTCCCGGGGGGAGACCCAGTACTTC,CSGLPLGSRGETQYF
TRBV27,TRBJ1-6,NA,many,TGTGCCAGCAGTTCCCCGACGGATAATTCACCCCTCCACTTT,CASSSPTDNSPLHF
TRBV5-1,TRBJ2-1,TRBD1,many,TGCGCCAGCAGCTACCGGGACAGCTCTTACAATGAGCAGTTCTTC,CASSYRDSSYNEQFF
TRBV10-3,TRBJ2-1,NA,once,TGTGCCATCAGGGAAATACAAGAGAACAATGAGCAGTTCTTC,CAIREIQENNEQFF
TRBV5-1,TRBJ2-2,TRBD2,many,TGCGCCAGCAGCCCTGGACTAGCGGGACCCGGGGAGCTGTTTTTT,CASSPGLAGPGELFF
TRBV7-2,TRBJ2-3,NA,NA,TGTGCCAGCAGCTTAACGGTAGTGACGGATACGCAGTATTTT,CASSLTVVTDTQYF
TRBV12-3/TRBV12-4,TRBJ2-1,TRBD2,many,TGTGCCACCCAGGGGCCTAGCGGGAGGTATGAGCAGTTCTTC,CATQGPSGRYEQFF